This TCR beta chain was obtained from a study of beta chain features in type 1 diabetes. cDNA synthesis used the whole RNA isolate, giving expressed TCRB sequences. Approximately 3.9 million reads per sample were averaged for naive, central memory and regulatory samples. The data were produced by immunoSEQ multiplex PCR, yet TCRdb's version contains in-frame clones alone and is incomplete. The table lists under 550,000 clones, about 10% of them singletons. This clone was seen just once. What it recognizes is unknown. CDR1 and CDR2 (germline): SGHVS, FNYEAQ. The germline V and J ends were trimmed by 2 bases and 0 bases, with 11 bases remaining between them. CDR3 length: 17 residues. Study-level results: It was among patients, rather than healthy donors, that naive, central memory and Treg TCRB repertoires appeared more similar. The study found fewer insertions and more deletions at VDJ junctions in type 1 diabetes patients.

CD4+ naive, central memory, regulatory and stem cell-like memory subsets were isolated by sorting on CD45RO/CCR7/CD25/CD127/CD95/CD27. This chain links TRBV7-6 with TRBJ2-6, with D tentatively TRBD2 (5 bases). This receptor was taken from a woman under 30 in good health. Input material: naive CD4+ T cells from blood. CDR3 amino acids: CASSLLATTSGANVLTF. In DNA form, the CDR3 reads TGTGCCAGCAGCTTACTAGCAACCACCTCTGGGGCCAACGTCCTGACTTTC.